This entry is about one T cell receptor beta chain. The sample originates from a study of cytomegalovirus exposure and HLA in healthy donors. V shed 4 bases, J shed 6 bases, and the junction held 8 bases outside the gene matches. The CDR3 sequence is 14 residues long. Germline CDR1 and CDR2: SGHRS and YFSETQ. The PCR had 60 Vbeta and 13 Jbeta primers. Only in-frame clones appear in the TCRdb table, and some are missing; sequencing was by immunoSEQ multiplex PCR. The sample contains 50,000 to 70,000 clones, about four fifths of which appear only once. Sample: PBMCs. The chain employs TRBV5-1 and TRBJ2-7; TRBD1 aligns across 9 bases. This receptor was obtained from a man aged 30 to 45 in good health and CMV-seropositive. As DNA, the CDR3 is TGCGCCAGCAGCCGACAGGGGGAGGGTTCCGAGCAGTACTTC. Translation: CASSRQGEGSEQYF.